The clone carrying this TCR beta chain was counted many times. The antigen is unknown. This sample stems from a study of T cells in Graves' hyperthyroidism and ophthalmopathy. Study results and limitations: Onset of ophthalmopathy came a median approximately 6.8 months after the model predicted it.

From RNA transcripts, TCR beta CDR3 regions were amplified. First-round RT-PCR targeting the TCR CDR3 was performed with the HTBI primer set. Each CDR3 protein gets one entry after TCRdb re-called the multiplex PCR reads with MiXCR. This table has about 400,000 distinct CDR3 sequences, nearly 15% appearing once. The V gene's germline CDR1 is MGHRA and CDR2 YSYEKL. The CDR3 runs 13 residues. Trimming cost V 0 bases and J 4 bases, with 6 bases left between them. Uncontrolled infection, other autoimmune disease, pregnancy or lactation led to exclusion. Diagnoses rested on clinical symptoms, serum thyroxine and TRAb, thyroid ultrasound and orbital computed tomography.

The chain is built from TRBV4-1 and TRBJ1-1; D gene unclear. The sample was blood. The receptor was isolated from a woman aged 60-70 years with Graves' ophthalmopathy. CDR3 loop: CASSQEGRTEAFF. CDR3 bases: TGCGCCAGCAGCCAAGAAGGTCGCACTGAAGCTTTCTTT.